This T cell receptor (beta chain) was identified during a study of blood T cell repertoires in COVID-19. Cohorts were assigned according to the clinical history that participants reported. In the study's own analysis: The assay estimated nucleated cells by amplifying reference gene primers. Generated by immunoSEQ multiplex PCR, the TCRdb table keeps only in-frame clones and is missing some. V and J calls and clone size are copied from that table; D and trimming were computed from the DNA. In the table there are hundreds of thousands of clones, 87% of which are singletons. V gave up 4 bases and J gave up 8 bases; unmatched junction bases: 9. The CDR3 length is 17 residues. Germline V gene data show CDR1 as MGHDK and CDR2 as SYGVNS. This clone has more than one count but fewer than ten.

The receptor was isolated from a woman between 40 and 55 years old who had recovered from COVID-19. Sequencing input: PBMCs or T cells enriched from blood (not recorded which). This chain links TRBV25-1 with TRBJ1-6, with 12 bases matching TRBD1. The CDR3 DNA sequence: TGTGCCAGCAGTGCTGGGACAGGGGGCCTGTTAGATTCACCCCTCCACTTT. Protein sequence: CASSAGTGGLLDSPLHF.